This T cell receptor (beta chain) appears in the sequencing data of a study of identical twins. This clonotype was seen a handful of times. The antigen remains undetermined. CDR1 is WNHNN and CDR2 is SYGVQD in the germline V gene (reference sequence). CDR3 length: 13 residues. The junction had 4 bases not matched to a gene; V was cut back by 11 bases and J by 0 bases. A template switching step contributed a universal primer site, while unique molecular identifiers were present in the cDNA. TCRdb reanalysed the 5' RACE reads using MiXCR and keeps one entry per CDR3 protein. This table has roughly 480,000 distinct CDR3 sequences, approximately 24% appearing once. The study, taken as a whole, reports: There is a chance that invariant MAIT and iNKT cells partially muddied zero-insertion analyses.

The sample also formed part of further work on T cells expressing NK-cell markers. From that report: In sorted CD3+CD56+NKG2C+, CD3+CD56+NKG2C- and CD3+CD56-NKG2C+ T cells, TCR beta repertoires were obtained. Out of eight donors sequenced, seven tested HCMV-seropositive and the remaining one seronegative.

The chain is built from TRBV10-1 and TRBJ1-5, with 7 bases fitting TRBD1. The TCR comes from a woman aged 18-30 years in good health. Specimen: CD4+ T cells sorted from blood. The CDR3 DNA reads as TGCGCCGGCACAGGGGTTAGCAATCAGCCCCAGCATTTT. The encoded protein is CAGTGVSNQPQHF.